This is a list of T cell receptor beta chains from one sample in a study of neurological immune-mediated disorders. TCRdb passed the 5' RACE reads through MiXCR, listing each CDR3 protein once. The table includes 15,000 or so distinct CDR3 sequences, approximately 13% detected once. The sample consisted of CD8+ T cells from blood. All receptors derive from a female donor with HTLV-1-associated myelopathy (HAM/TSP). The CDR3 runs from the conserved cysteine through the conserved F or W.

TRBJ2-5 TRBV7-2 CASSTDSSETQYF
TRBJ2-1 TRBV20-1 CSARSRLSLAGVVNEQFF
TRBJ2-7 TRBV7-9 CASRPGLADEQYF
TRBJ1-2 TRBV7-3 CASSPLLDRIYGYTF
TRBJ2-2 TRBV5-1 CASRHRDKMNTGELFF
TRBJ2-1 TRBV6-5 CASSYSSASYNEQFF
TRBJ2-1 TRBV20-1 CSARDLDYNEQFF
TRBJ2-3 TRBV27 CASSPGLTRFLDTQYF
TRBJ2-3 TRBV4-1 CASSQDPQAPRAGGTQYF
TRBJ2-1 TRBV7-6 CASSLAENEQFF
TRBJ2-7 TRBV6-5 CASIGTSHEQYF
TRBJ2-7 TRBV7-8 CASSPAGRTYEQYF
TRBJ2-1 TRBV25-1 CASSDYTPYNEQFF
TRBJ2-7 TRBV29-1 CSVEGDSGRASYEQYF
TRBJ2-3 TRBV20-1 CSAGPLVGSDTQYF
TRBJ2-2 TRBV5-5 CASSLTPGLAGLTGELFF
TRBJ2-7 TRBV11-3 CASSLDFSSGASSYEQYF